This TCR beta chain was sequenced during a study of blood T cell repertoires in COVID-19. At the level of the study: Sites in the United States, Italy and Spain provided acute and convalescent COVID-19 samples.

Method: immunoSEQ multiplex PCR; TCRdb's copy keeps in-frame clones and lacks some. The sample consists of 100,000 or so clones, 70% to 90% of them appearing once. Germline loops: CDR1 KGHSH, CDR2 LQKENI. The CDR3 contains 15 residues. V shed 1 base and J shed 1 base, with 7 bases lying between them. Input material: peripheral blood. The sequence came from a young woman with acute or convalescent COVID-19. The chain carries TRBV18 and TRBJ2-2; TRBD1 might be the D (6 bases). The CDR3 DNA reads as TGTGCCAGCTCACCACGGACAGTGAACACCGGGGAGCTGTTTTTT. This gives the protein CASSPRTVNTGELFF.